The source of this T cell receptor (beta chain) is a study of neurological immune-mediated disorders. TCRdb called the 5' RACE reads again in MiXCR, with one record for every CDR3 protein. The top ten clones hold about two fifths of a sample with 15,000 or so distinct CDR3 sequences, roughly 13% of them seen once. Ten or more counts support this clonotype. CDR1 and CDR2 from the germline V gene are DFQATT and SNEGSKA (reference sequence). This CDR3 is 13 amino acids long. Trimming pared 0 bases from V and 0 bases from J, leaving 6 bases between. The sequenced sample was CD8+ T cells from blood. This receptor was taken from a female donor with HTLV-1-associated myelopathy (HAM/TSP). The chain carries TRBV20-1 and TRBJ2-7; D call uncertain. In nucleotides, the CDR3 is TGCAGTGCTAGAGATTCCAACTCCTACGAGCAGTACTTC. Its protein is CSARDSNSYEQYF.